This TCR beta chain was sequenced during a study of blood T cells in healthy people across ages. Study findings and constraints: Expanded clonotype shifts may have been confounded, as the donors had an unknown CMV status. Higher naive T cell percentage went strongly together with higher TCR beta diversity. PBMC samples, being unsorted, prevented any conclusive comparison of naive and antigen-experienced cells.

CDR3 length: 12 residues. The germline gives CDR1 LGHNA, CDR2 YNFKEQ. V gave up 3 bases and J gave up 7 bases, with 7 bases separating them. A remark on this clonotype: Its antigen is as yet unknown.

The authors ran a second PCR of roughly 6 to 12 cycles using a sample-barcoded 5' primer and a J-beta primer mix. The authors tagged each cDNA molecule using a template-switch adaptor with 12 random nucleotides. TCRdb passed the 5' RACE reads through MiXCR, listing each CDR3 protein once. The sample lists about a million distinct CDR3 sequences; roughly 43% were seen once. V usage is TRBV4-2 and J usage is TRBJ2-1; D is undetermined. The TCR originated in a man aged 25-45 years in good health. Sequencing input: blood. The CDR3 loop reads CASSQPANEQFF. Here the CDR3 DNA reads TGTGCCAGCAGCCAGCCAGCGAATGAGCAGTTCTTC.